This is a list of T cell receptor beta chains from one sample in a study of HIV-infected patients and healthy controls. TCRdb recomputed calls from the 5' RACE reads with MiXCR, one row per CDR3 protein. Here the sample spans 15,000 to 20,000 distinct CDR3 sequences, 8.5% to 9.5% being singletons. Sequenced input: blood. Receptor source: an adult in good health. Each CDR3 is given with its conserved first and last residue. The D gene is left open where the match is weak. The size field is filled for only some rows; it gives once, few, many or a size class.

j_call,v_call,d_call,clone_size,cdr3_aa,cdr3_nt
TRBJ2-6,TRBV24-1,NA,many,CATSESLSGANVLTF,TGTGCCACCAGTGAATCCCTCTCTGGGGCCAACGTCCTGACTTTC
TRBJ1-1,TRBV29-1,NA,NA,CSVGGRNTEAFF,TGCAGCGTGGGAGGGAGGAACACTGAAGCTTTCTTT
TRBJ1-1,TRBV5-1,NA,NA,CASSLEAFNTEAFF,TGCGCCAGCAGCTTGGAAGCATTTAACACTGAAGCTTTCTTT
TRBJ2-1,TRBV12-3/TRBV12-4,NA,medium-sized,CASTPRDSAYNEQFF,TGTGCCAGCACCCCCCGGGACTCCGCCTACAATGAGCAGTTCTTC
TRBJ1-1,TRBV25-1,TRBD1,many,CASSGTGGNTEAFF,TGTGCCAGCAGTGGGACAGGGGGGAACACTGAAGCTTTCTTT
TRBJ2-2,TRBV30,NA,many,CAWSLDRDTGELFF,TGTGCCTGGAGCCTGGATAGGGACACCGGGGAGCTGTTTTTT
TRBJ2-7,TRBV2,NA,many,CASSEALGPYEQYF,TGTGCCAGCAGTGAAGCGCTTGGGCCCTACGAGCAGTACTTC
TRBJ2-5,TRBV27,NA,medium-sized,CASSLYQQETQYF,TGTGCCAGCAGTTTATACCAACAAGAGACCCAGTACTTC
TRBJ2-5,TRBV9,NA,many,CASSGTGTPSGTQYF,TGTGCCAGCAGCGGTACAGGTACCCCATCGGGGACCCAGTACTTC
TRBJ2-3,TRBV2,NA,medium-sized,CASSEAPSTQYF,TGTGCCAGCAGTGAAGCCCCCTCTACGCAGTATTTT
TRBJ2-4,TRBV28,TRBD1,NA,CASSLRGQGVVPYF,TGTGCCAGCAGTTTAAGGGGACAGGGCGTCGTCCCGTACTTC
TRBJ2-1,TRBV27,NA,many,CASSFAAEPYNEQFF,TGTGCCAGCAGTTTTGCGGCGGAACCCTACAATGAGCAGTTCTTC
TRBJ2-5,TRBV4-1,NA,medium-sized,CASSQDEGQETQYF,TGCGCCAGCAGCCAAGATGAGGGACAAGAGACCCAGTACTTC